The sequence of this T cell receptor beta chain was determined in a study of tumor and adjacent non-tumor tissue in lung cancer. This sample's RNA came from whole unsorted tissue. Distant lung tissue was collected more than 3 cm away from the tumor edge. This clonotype was observed a handful of times. Its antigen is undetermined. One end of the junction varies from germline; a read error may be responsible. Three rounds of nested PCR, following a modified ARM-PCR protocol, produced the TCRbeta library. TCRdb itself ran the multiplex PCR reads through MiXCR, one entry per CDR3 protein. The top ten clones hold over 40% of a sample with 35,000 to 50,000 distinct CDR3 sequences, approximately 57% of them seen once. Germline V gene sequence: CDR1 SGHRS, CDR2 YFSETQ. This CDR3 comprises 15 residues. Whole-study results and caveats: Significantly higher TCR diversity was found in tumor than normal lung.

This TCR was recovered from a man aged 50-60 years with non-small cell lung cancer. The chain recombines TRBV5-1 with TRBJ2-7; 9 positions match TRBD1. Sequenced sample: distant non-tumor lung tissue. CDR3 nucleotide sequence: TGCGCCAGCATCTTGGGTGGGACAGGGCCCTACGAGCAGTACTTC. Encoded protein: CASILGGTGPYEQYF.